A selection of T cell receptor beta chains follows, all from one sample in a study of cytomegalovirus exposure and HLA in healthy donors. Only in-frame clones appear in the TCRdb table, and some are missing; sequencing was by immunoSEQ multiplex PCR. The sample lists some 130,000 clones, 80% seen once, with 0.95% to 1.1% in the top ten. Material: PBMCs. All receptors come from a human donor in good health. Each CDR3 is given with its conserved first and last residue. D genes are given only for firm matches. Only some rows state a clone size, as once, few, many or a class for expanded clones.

CASSLNLAGGYNEQFF,TGTGCCAGCAGCCTAAATCTAGCGGGGGGCTACAATGAGCAGTTCTTC,TRBJ2-1,TRBD2,-,TRBV4-2
CASSLFRGLEQPQHF,TGTGCCAGCAGTTTATTTCGGGGTTTAGAGCAGCCCCAGCATTTT,TRBJ1-5,-,-,TRBV27
CASSQQGYGYTF,TGTGCCAGCAGCCAACAGGGTTATGGCTACACCTTC,TRBJ1-2,-,-,TRBV6-4
CASSPFGGNSYEQYF,TGTGCCAGCTCACCGTTCGGGGGAAACTCCTACGAGCAGTACTTC,TRBJ2-7,-,-,TRBV18
CAIRNTGESGAFF,TGTGCCATCCGGAACACAGGGGAGAGTGGAGCTTTCTTT,TRBJ1-1,TRBD1,-,TRBV10-3
CASSQDPVYEQYF,TGTGCCAGCAGCCAAGACCCCGTCTACGAGCAGTACTTC,TRBJ2-7,-,-,TRBV14
CASSQGRGHQETQYF,TGCGCCAGCAGCCAAGGTAGGGGGCATCAAGAGACCCAGTACTTC,TRBJ2-5,TRBD1,-,TRBV4-1
CASSVGSGGADTQYF,TGTGCCAGCAGCGTAGGTAGCGGGGGCGCCGATACGCAGTATTTT,TRBJ2-3,TRBD2,-,TRBV9
CASSFWRLSEAFF,TGTGCCAGCAGCTTCTGGCGACTATCTGAAGCTTTCTTT,TRBJ1-1,-,once,TRBV5-4
CSVRTNYEQYF,TGCAGTGTAAGAACAAACTACGAGCAGTACTTC,TRBJ2-7,-,-,TRBV20-1
CASSDRGNTEAFF,TGTGCCAGTAGTGACAGGGGGAACACTGAAGCTTTCTTT,TRBJ1-1,TRBD1,-,TRBV19
CASSFGDTQYF,TGTGCCAGCAGCTTCGGGGATACGCAGTATTTT,TRBJ2-3,-,-,TRBV9
CASSLSWANTIYF,TGTGCCAGCAGCTTGAGTTGGGCCAACACCATATATTTT,TRBJ1-3,-,-,TRBV11-2
CASSLQYGYTF,TGTGCCAGCAGCTTGCAGTATGGCTACACCTTC,TRBJ1-2,-,-,TRBV5-6
CASSYTKDGDYPLHF,TGTGCCAGCAGTTACACAAAAGACGGAGACTATCCCCTCCACTTT,TRBJ1-6,-,few,TRBV6-5
CASSYSRGGYTF,TGTGCCAGCAGTTACTCGCGGGGCGGCTACACCTTC,TRBJ1-2,-,few,TRBV6-5
CASSMISGTHNEQFF,TGTGCCAGTAGTATGATAAGCGGCACACACAATGAGCAGTTCTTC,TRBJ2-1,-,-,TRBV19
CASSLDGAARQPQHF,TGCGCCAGCAGCTTGGATGGGGCAGCGAGACAGCCCCAGCATTTT,TRBJ1-5,-,-,TRBV5-1
CASSTQPGLERNEQFF,TGTGCCAGCAGTACACAGCCGGGACTAGAACGTAATGAGCAGTTCTTC,TRBJ2-1,TRBD2,-,TRBV2
CASSSSGGNTYEQYF,TGTGCCAGCAGCTCCAGCGGGGGTAATACTTACGAGCAGTACTTC,TRBJ2-7,TRBD2,-,TRBV9
CASGRGTGVHEQYF,TGTGCCAGCGGACGGGGGACAGGGGTTCACGAGCAGTACTTC,TRBJ2-7,TRBD1,-,TRBV9
CASSNGLISNQPQHF,TGTGCCAGCAGCAATGGACTGATTAGCAATCAGCCCCAGCATTTT,TRBJ1-5,-,few,TRBV7-9
CASSEIPTGSYEQYF,TGTGCCAGCAGTGAAATTCCGACAGGTTCCTACGAGCAGTACTTC,TRBJ2-7,-,-,TRBV7-9
CASSLPGGNYGYTF,TGTGCCAGCAGCCTACCGGGGGGGAACTATGGCTACACCTTC,TRBJ1-2,-,-,TRBV5-6
CASSLMGSEFEKLFF,TGCGCCAGCAGCTTGATGGGGAGCGAATTCGAAAAACTGTTTTTT,TRBJ1-4,-,-,TRBV5-1
CASSPQGNTGELFF,TGCGCCAGCAGCCCACAGGGAAACACCGGGGAGCTGTTTTTT,TRBJ2-2,-,-,TRBV5-1
CASSAGGGYTF,TGCGCCAGCAGCGCCGGCGGTGGCTACACCTTC,TRBJ1-2,-,-,TRBV10-1
CSGHGTSGGASEQFF,TGCAGCGGACACGGGACTAGCGGGGGGGCCTCTGAGCAGTTCTTC,TRBJ2-1,TRBD2,-,TRBV29-1
CASSDGGQGRNEKLFF,TGTGCCAGCAGTGATGGGGGACAGGGAAGGAATGAAAAACTGTTTTTT,TRBJ1-4,TRBD1,-,TRBV2
CASSPGREETQYF,TGTGCCAGCAGCCCGGGCAGGGAAGAGACCCAGTACTTC,TRBJ2-5,-,-,TRBV28
CASSVGLAGTETQYF,TGTGCCAGCAGCGTGGGACTAGCGGGGACAGAGACCCAGTACTTC,TRBJ2-5,TRBD2,-,TRBV7-6
CASSMTVNSPLHF,TGTGCCAGTAGTATGACAGTTAATTCACCCCTCCACTTT,TRBJ1-6,-,-,TRBV19
CASAAGTANTGELFF,TGTGCCAGCGCGGCCGGGACAGCGAACACCGGGGAGCTGTTTTTT,TRBJ2-2,TRBD1,few,TRBV7-2
CASTYSRNTGELFF,TGTGCCAGCACTTATAGCAGGAACACCGGGGAGCTGTTTTTT,TRBJ2-2,-,-,TRBV2
CASNLGPQGPQHF,TGTGCCAGTAATTTGGGGCCCCAGGGGCCCCAGCATTTT,TRBJ1-5,-,-,TRBV19
CSFGQGETYEQYF,TGCAGCTTCGGACAGGGGGAGACCTACGAGCAGTACTTC,TRBJ2-7,TRBD1,-,TRBV29-1
CASSLARAGGLEQFF,TGCGCCAGCAGCTTGGCTCGGGCGGGGGGGCTTGAGCAGTTCTTC,TRBJ2-1,TRBD2,-,TRBV5-1
CASSGADREADTQYF,TGTGCCAGCAGCGGAGCCGACAGGGAAGCAGATACGCAGTATTTT,TRBJ2-3,TRBD1,-,TRBV5-4
CASSESGQSYNEQFF,TGCGCCAGCAGTGAGTCGGGCCAGTCCTACAATGAGCAGTTCTTC,TRBJ2-1,-,-,TRBV10-2
CASSMGVLRYEQYF,TGCGCCAGCAGCATGGGAGTCCTTCGCTACGAGCAGTACTTC,TRBJ2-7,-,-,TRBV5-4
CATSRDAGIVNGYTF,TGTGCCACCAGCAGAGACGCCGGGATCGTAAATGGCTACACCTTC,TRBJ1-2,-,-,TRBV15